Listed below are T cell receptor beta chains from one sample, sequenced in a study of T cell repertoires in cytomegalovirus infection. A single record per CDR3 protein comes from TCRdb applying MiXCR to the reads. The data hold a few hundred thousand distinct CDR3 sequences, with roughly 34% observed a single time. Their recognized antigens are unknown. The starting material was cultured PBMCs, obtained from culture after CMV antigen stimulation. These receptors all come from a human donor in good health (CMV status not recorded). Some clones in this sample may be carry-over from other donors' samples. Each CDR3 is given without its conserved first and last residue. A D gene is named only where the DNA matches it firmly.

CDR3 protein,V gene,D gene,J gene
ASSSDSRPGELF,TRBV12-3/TRBV12-4,NA,TRBJ2-2
ASRKTGGKETQY,TRBV6-2/TRBV6-3,NA,TRBJ2-5
ASSHSYPGEGWDTIY,TRBV27,NA,TRBJ1-3
ASSIEWGNNEQF,TRBV19,NA,TRBJ2-1
ASSFEINYEQY,TRBV7-2,NA,TRBJ2-7
ASSLSTTSYEQY,TRBV4-3,NA,TRBJ2-7
ASSVGGTINQPQH,TRBV9,NA,TRBJ1-5
SARDLELIAGLTDTQY,TRBV20-1,TRBD2,TRBJ2-3
SARDQGPETQY,TRBV20-1,NA,TRBJ2-5
ASSPALGNEQF,TRBV7-2,NA,TRBJ2-1
ASSLVLAGGHNEQF,TRBV7-6,TRBD2,TRBJ2-1
SALGLAGAFFNEQF,TRBV20-1,TRBD2,TRBJ2-1
ASNVGREAF,TRBV12-3/TRBV12-4,NA,TRBJ1-1